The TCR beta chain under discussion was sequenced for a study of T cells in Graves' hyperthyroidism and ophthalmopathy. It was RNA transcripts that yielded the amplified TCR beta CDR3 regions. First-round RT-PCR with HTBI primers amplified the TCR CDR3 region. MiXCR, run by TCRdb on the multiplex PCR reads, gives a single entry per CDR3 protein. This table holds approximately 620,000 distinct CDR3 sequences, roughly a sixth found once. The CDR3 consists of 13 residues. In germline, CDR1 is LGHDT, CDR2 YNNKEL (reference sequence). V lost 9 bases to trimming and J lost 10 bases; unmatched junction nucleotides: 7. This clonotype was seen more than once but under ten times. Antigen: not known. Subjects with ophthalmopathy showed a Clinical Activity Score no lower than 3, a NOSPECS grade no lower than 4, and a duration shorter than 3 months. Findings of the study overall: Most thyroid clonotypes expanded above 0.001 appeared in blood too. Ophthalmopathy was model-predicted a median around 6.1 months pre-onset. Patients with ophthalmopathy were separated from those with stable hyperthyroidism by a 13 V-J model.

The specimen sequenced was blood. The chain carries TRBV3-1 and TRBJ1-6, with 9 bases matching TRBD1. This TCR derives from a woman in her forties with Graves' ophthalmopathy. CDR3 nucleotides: TGTGCCAGTGCACGGACAGGGGACTCACCCCTCCACTTT. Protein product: CASARTGDSPLHF.